This TCR beta chain stems from a study of blood T cell repertoires in COVID-19. V was clipped by 4 bases and J by 6 bases, with 13 bases between them. The CDR3 sequence is 13 residues long. CDR1 is SGDLS, CDR2 YYNGEE, per germline. Sequencing was performed with immunoSEQ multiplex PCR; in TCRdb, only in-frame clones are kept and a portion is missing. This table holds about 110,000 clones, approximately 86% found once. The V and J genes are TRBV9 and TRBJ1-1, with a possible D match to TRBD1 (6 bases). The sequence derives from a man aged 35 to 55 with acute or convalescent COVID-19. The specimen sequenced was peripheral blood. The CDR3 region is CASSSGGGSEAFF. DNA for the CDR3: TGTGCCAGCAGCTCCGGGGGGGGCTCTGAAGCTTTCTTT.